Listed here are 25 T cell receptor beta chains from one sample, sequenced in a study of patients and donors after allogeneic stem cell transplantation. MiXCR, run by TCRdb on the RT-PCR reads, gives a single entry per CDR3 protein. The sample lists approximately 200,000 distinct CDR3 sequences, around 40% occurring once. The sequenced sample consisted of blood, either unsorted or a sorted T cell fraction (not recorded which). Receptors were obtained from a human donor who was either an allogeneic HSCT recipient or a stem cell or donor lymphocyte infusion donor (not recorded which). It is not recorded whose cells these are; they may come from a transplant donor.

The V and J genes are TRBV30 and TRBJ2-3, with D unclear. The length of the CDR3 is 11 residues. V dropped 4 bases and J dropped 6 bases, with 8 bases sitting between them. Germline assignment: CDR1 GTSNPN and CDR2 SVGIG (reference sequence). For the CDR3, the DNA is TGTGCCTGGACACCCCTGGATACGCAGTATTTT. Translating it yields CAWTPLDTQYF. Variable domain in full (rest from reference TRBV30 and TRBJ2-3): SQTIHQWPATLVQPVGSPLSLECTVEGTSNPNLYWYRQAAGRGLQLLFYSVGIGQISSEVPQNLSASRPQDRQFILSSKKLLLSDSGFYLCAWTPLDTQYFGPGTRLTVL.

This clonotype has just a few counts. The chain is built from TRBV20-1 and TRBJ1-5; 7 bases align to TRBD1. V shed 4 bases and J 2 bases; nucleotides not matched to a gene: 14. CDR1 and CDR2 (germline): DFQATT, SNEGSKA (reference sequence). This CDR3 has 17 residues. This chain's CDR3 is CSAKGRRGQGGNQPQHF. CDR3 sequence (DNA): TGCAGTGCTAAGGGCCGAAGGGGGCAGGGGGGCAATCAGCCCCAGCATTTT.

This clonotype was observed a few times. This sequence joins TRBV3-1 and TRBJ1-1, with 7 bases lining up with TRBD1. CDR3 length: 15 amino acids. CDR1 is LGHDT, CDR2 YNNKEL, per germline (reference sequence). V was clipped by 4 bases and J by 7 bases; unmatched bases: 12. This chain's CDR3 is CASSRKVSGGGEAFF. The CDR3 DNA is TGTGCCAGCAGCCGAAAAGTCTCAGGGGGAGGTGAAGCTTTCTTT.

In its sample, this clonotype was seen a few times. V gene TRBV20-1 combines with J gene TRBJ2-3; TRBD1 might be the D (5 bases). From germline, CDR1 is DFQATT and CDR2 SNEGSKA (reference sequence). The CDR3 consists of 12 residues. V shed 5 bases and J shed 3 bases, with 9 bases lying between them. CDR3 coding DNA: TGCAGTGCTGACCGACAGACAGATACGCAGTATTTT. This sequence encodes CSADRQTDTQYF.

This clonotype was observed a handful of times. The J gene is TRBJ2-1, the V gene TRBV9; the D is unclear. Per germline, CDR1 SGDLS and CDR2 YYNGEE. This CDR3 comprises 13 residues. Trimming cost V 0 bases and J 6 bases, with 7 bases left between them. CDR3 region: CASSVGSRNEQFF. The DNA of the CDR3 is TGTGCCAGCAGCGTAGGTAGTCGCAATGAGCAGTTCTTC.

The rearrangement joins TRBV5-6 to TRBJ1-1; D gene unclear. CDR1 is SGHDT, CDR2 YYEEEE, per germline. The CDR3 extends over 12 amino acids. V gave up 2 bases and J gave up 7 bases, with 9 bases separating them. Here the CDR3 reads CASSFVGREAFF. DNA for the CDR3: TGTGCCAGCAGCTTTGTCGGGCGTGAAGCTTTCTTT.

This clonotype was seen only a few times. The gene calls are TRBV5-1 and TRBJ2-1; TRBD2 might be the D (6 bases). This CDR3 contains 14 residues. V lost 5 bases, J lost 3 bases, and 12 bases lay in between. The V gene's germline CDR1 is SGHRS and CDR2 YFSETQ. CDR3 sequence: CASSVLADYNEQFF. In nucleotides, the CDR3 is TGCGCCAGCAGTGTCTTAGCGGACTACAATGAGCAGTTCTTC.

This chain links TRBV20-1 with TRBJ2-7; weak D call: TRBD1 (6 bases). Germline values: CDR1 DFQATT, CDR2 SNEGSKA (reference sequence). The CDR3 contains 15 residues. Between the trimmed V and J ends, which lost 5 bases and 1 base, there was a span of 18 bases. The CDR3 loop is CSASYPTGGSYEQYF. The CDR3 coding sequence is TGCAGTGCTTCCTATCCGACAGGCGGATCCTACGAGCAGTACTTC.

This clonotype was detected once. The V and J genes are TRBV7-3 and TRBJ2-3; D is unresolved. Trimming took off 8 bases at V and 1 base at J, with 10 bases between the two ends. From germline, CDR1 is SGHTA and CDR2 FQGTGA. This CDR3 spans 13 amino acids. Here the CDR3 reads CASGWQGTDTQYF. The CDR3 DNA follows: TGTGCCAGCGGGTGGCAAGGCACAGATACGCAGTATTTT.

J is TRBJ2-7 and V is TRBV18; 8 bases are a match to TRBD1. Per germline, CDR1 KGHSH and CDR2 LQKENI. Germline trimming cut 2 bases from V and 6 bases from J; bases unmatched to any gene: 6. There are 14 residues in the CDR3. Here the CDR3 reads CASSPGQGFSEQYF. The CDR3, as DNA: TGTGCCAGCTCACCAGGACAGGGTTTTTCCGAGCAGTACTTC. The full variable domain, rest sourced from reference TRBV18 and TRBJ2-7, is NAGVMQNPRHLVRRRGQEARLRCSPMKGHSHVYWYRQLPEEGLKFMVYLQKENIIDESGMPKERFSAEFPKEGPSILRIQQVVRGDSAAYFCASSPGQGFSEQYFGPGTRLTVT.

The chain uses TRBV6-1 and TRBJ2-2; 9 nucleotides align to TRBD1. The V and J ends lost 8 bases and 0 bases, in that order; junction bases with no gene match: 7. The CDR3 spans 16 residues. Germline V CDR1 and CDR2: MNHNS, SASEGT. The CDR3: CASRDRAFANTGELFF. The CDR3 coding sequence is TGTGCCAGCCGGGACAGGGCATTCGCGAACACCGGGGAGCTGTTTTTT.

There are a few counts of this clonotype. This chain uses TRBV6-6 with TRBJ1-3; the D gene is possibly TRBD1 (5 bases). The V and J ends lost 6 bases and 4 bases respectively, with 13 bases between them. Germline-derived CDR1 and CDR2 are MNHNY and SVGAGI (reference sequence). The CDR3 spans 14 residues. CDR3 DNA: TGTGCCAGCAGGTCGGCCGAGGGGGGAAACACCATATATTTT. It translates to CASRSAEGGNTIYF.

This clonotype occurred a few times. This chain links TRBV12-3 or TRBV12-4 with TRBJ2-3; a weak D match, TRBD1 (5 bases). V dropped 1 base and J dropped 7 bases, with 18 bases sitting between them. This CDR3 comprises 16 residues. Here the CDR3 reads CASSLVAGMIPNTQYF. The DNA for the CDR3 is TGTGCCAGCAGTTTAGTGGCAGGGATGATCCCGAATACGCAGTATTTT.

This clonotype was seen only a few times. The chain carries TRBV5-1 and TRBJ1-4, with a tentative D call TRBD1 (6 bases). Germline CDR1 is SGHRS and CDR2 is YFSETQ. There are 16 residues in the CDR3. V gave up 4 bases and J gave up 0 bases, with 13 bases separating them. The chain's CDR3 is CASSPGQWSTNEKLFF. For the CDR3, the DNA is TGCGCCAGCAGCCCCGGACAGTGGTCAACTAATGAAAAACTGTTTTTT.

The chain has TRBV7-9 and TRBJ1-1, with D uncertain. The CDR3 consists of 16 residues. Germline values: CDR1 SEHNR, CDR2 FQNEAQ (reference sequence). Trimming took off 1 base at V and 4 bases at J, with 16 bases between the two ends. CDR3 sequence (DNA): TGTGCCAGCAGCTTAGGGTTTTCCCTGCTTGGCACTGAAGCTTTCTTT. The encoded protein is CASSLGFSLLGTEAFF.

This clonotype was seen more than once but under ten times. The rearrangement uses TRBV7-9 and TRBJ1-4; D ambiguous. CDR3 size: 14 residues. From germline, CDR1 is SEHNR and CDR2 FQNEAQ (reference sequence). Trimming took off 6 bases at V and 7 bases at J, with 15 bases between the two ends. DNA of the CDR3: TGTGCCAGCAGACCACCCGAGGCGGGTGAAAAACTGTTTTTT. Translated: CASRPPEAGEKLFF.

The sample holds a few counts of this clonotype. The genes are TRBV2 and TRBJ1-4, with D unclear. The CDR3 covers 13 residues. CDR1 is SNHLY and CDR2 is FYNNEI in the germline V gene. V was clipped by 6 bases and J by 6 bases, with 11 bases between them. The CDR3 DNA follows: TGTGCCAGCAGCTATCGACCTGATGAAAAACTGTTTTTT. Its protein is CASSYRPDEKLFF.

This clonotype was detected only a few times. The chain couples TRBV25-1 to TRBJ2-5; TRBD2 is a possible D gene (5 bases). This CDR3 is 13 amino acids long. Between the trimmed V and J ends, which lost 4 bases and 2 bases, there was a span of 8 bases. CDR1 and CDR2 from the germline V gene are MGHDK and SYGVNS. CDR3 in amino acids: CASSVGNQETQYF. The DNA for the CDR3 is TGTGCCAGCAGTGTCGGGAATCAAGAGACCCAGTACTTC.

This sequence joins TRBV9 and TRBJ1-2; 7 bases agree with TRBD1. Germline CDR1 SGDLS, CDR2 YYNGEE. The V segment lost 3 bases and the J segment 0 bases; nucleotides outside the gene matches: 8. The CDR3 is 16 amino acids. DNA of the CDR3: TGTGCCAGCAGCGCGCGACAGGGCCTATCTAACTATGGCTACACCTTC. This encodes CASSARQGLSNYGYTF.

The chain links TRBV9 to TRBJ2-5; D is perhaps TRBD2 (7 bases). This CDR3 has 17 amino acids. Trimming took 4 bases from V and 4 from J, leaving 23 bases between them. In germline, CDR1 is SGDLS, CDR2 YYNGEE. CDR3 in DNA: TGTGCCAGCAGCCCCTCTGCGGTAAGGGGGGGTCTAGAGACCCAGTACTTC. As protein: CASSPSAVRGGLETQYF.

The rearrangement links TRBV5-1 to TRBJ2-7; D is ambiguous. CDR1 is SGHRS and CDR2 is YFSETQ in the germline V gene. V was pared by 2 bases and J by 3 bases, with 12 bases between. The CDR3 has 14 residues. The DNA of the CDR3 is TGCGCCAGCAGCTTAACCAACGACGGCTACGAGCAGTACTTC. This sequence encodes CASSLTNDGYEQYF.

Only a few counts were recorded for this clonotype. V and J are TRBV4-1 and TRBJ2-7; tentative D call: TRBD1 (6 bases). The CDR3 extends over 14 amino acids. V was trimmed by 3 bases and J by 3 bases, leaving 12 bases between them. Germline-derived CDR1 and CDR2 are MGHRA and YSYEKL. The CDR3 sequence: CASSQLGHFYEQYF. CDR3 sequence (DNA): TGCGCCAGCAGCCAGTTGGGACACTTCTACGAGCAGTACTTC.

This clonotype was counted only a few times. This rearrangement joins TRBV7-9 to TRBJ2-2; the match to TRBD1 covers 10 bases. V lost 2 bases and J lost 5; bases outside the gene matches: 11. The CDR3 length is 18 residues. The germline V gene encodes CDR1 SEHNR and CDR2 FQNEAQ (reference sequence). The CDR3 bases are TGTGCCAGCAGCTTACGCCCTACGGGACAGGGGTTTACCGGGGAGCTGTTTTTT. Amino acids: CASSLRPTGQGFTGELFF.

The rearrangement uses TRBV6-5 and TRBJ1-2, with TRBD1 as a possible D gene (6 bases). Germline assignment: CDR1 MNHEY and CDR2 SVGAGI. The germline V and J ends were trimmed by 2 bases and 7 bases, with 17 bases remaining between them. CDR3 length: 15 residues. The CDR3 loop is CASSYGGRRFSGYTF. The CDR3 DNA sequence: TGTGCCAGCAGTTACGGGGGGCGCAGATTCTCTGGCTACACCTTC.

The V and J genes are TRBV4-2 and TRBJ1-5, with 7 nucleotides matching TRBD1. J gave up 4 bases and V 5 bases, and 8 bases lay outside the gene matches. Germline values: CDR1 LGHNA, CDR2 YNFKEQ. The CDR3 has 15 residues. DNA of the CDR3: TGTGCCAGCAGCACCCGGACAGGCGGGAATCAGCCCCAGCATTTT. Amino acid sequence: CASSTRTGGNQPQHF.